Given below is one T cell receptor (beta chain) in context. The CDR3 contains 15 residues. Per the germline V gene, CDR1 is LNHDA and CDR2 is SQIVND (reference sequence). Trimming left V 3 bases short and J 0 bases short, with 9 bases between. At collection, donors were nominally healthy, but unrecorded immune exposures were probable. With 60 Vbeta and 13 Jbeta primers, the PCR was carried out. Method: immunoSEQ multiplex PCR; TCRdb's copy keeps in-frame clones and lacks some. Of some 44,000 clones in the sample, roughly half were seen once. This record comes from a study of cytomegalovirus exposure and HLA in healthy donors.

The clonotype was recovered from a human donor in good health. The sample comprised PBMCs. The V call is TRBV19, the J call TRBJ1-5; D perhaps matches TRBD1 (6 bases). The DNA for the CDR3 is TGTGCCAGTAGTATTAGGACAGATAGCAATCAGCCCCAGCATTTT. Protein: CASSIRTDSNQPQHF.